The clone carrying this T cell receptor beta chain was detected a few times. Its matching antigen is unknown. Presence of unique molecular identifiers characterized the TCR beta cDNA libraries. TCRdb reprocessed the PCR reads via MiXCR and lists one record per CDR3 protein. Found here are fewer than 900,000 distinct CDR3 sequences, about half of them singletons; the top ten hold roughly 4.9%. These data belong to a study of post-analysis software for immune sequencing data. Overall study context: Progressive-relapsing, secondary progressive and relapsing-remitting multiple sclerosis were among the disease courses included.

The CDR3 is 15 amino acids. Germline CDR1 is SGHRS and CDR2 is YFSETQ. J gave up 7 bases and V 4 bases, and 11 bases lay outside the gene matches. Study-wide points: Controls' normalized Chao1 diversity significantly exceeded that of multiple sclerosis patients. Patients carried several TRBV segments more frequently than controls did, and TRBV5-6, TRBV5-1 and TRBV20-1 were among them.

The J gene is TRBJ2-1, the V gene TRBV5-1; 7 bases match TRBD2. This TCR came from a girl aged 5-17 years with multiple sclerosis. The specimen was blood. The CDR3 DNA reads as TGCGCCAGCAGCCCCCGGGACTACCGGTGGAATGAGCAGTTCTTC. Translation: CASSPRDYRWNEQFF.